What follows is one TCR beta chain and its context. The antigen it binds to is not known. No much larger clonotype is one base removed from it; base qualities were not supplied. The receptor library was made with the immunoSEQ multiplex PCR assay. TCRdb provides this immuneACCESS table in a form limited to in-frame rearrangements. Some clones are lacking; in checked studies, under half of them reflect an unresolved V gene, and why the rest are absent is not known. For this sample the table gives about 81,000 clones, of which about 81% were detected only once. Of the sample, around 4% is held by the ten largest clones. These data are taken from a study of technical replicates of blood from several donors (TCRdb year 2017). The germline ends are 7 bases apart after V is trimmed by 2 bases and J by 5 bases. The germline V gene provides CDR1 ENHRY and CDR2 SYGVKD. Including the terminal cysteine and phenylalanine, the CDR3 comprises 13 residues. Of the read, only the CDR3 DNA is kept; its 39 bases are in frame from base 1.

The chain is assembled from TRBV10-3 and TRBJ1-5; perhaps TRBD1 is the D gene, with 5 bases matching. The sequence was collected from a human donor in good health. Some clones in this sample may be carry-over from other donors' samples. The sample comprised PBMCs. The sequenced DNA is TGTGCCATCAGTGAGGGGGGGGATCAGCCCCAGCATTTT. Translated, this is CAISEGGDQPQHF.